A selection of T cell receptor beta chains follows, all from one sample in a study of blood T cell repertoires in COVID-19. The protocol was immunoSEQ multiplex PCR, while the TCRdb copy is restricted to in-frame clones and leaves out a portion. The table records 160,000 or so clones, approximately 81% of them present only once. Sequences were obtained from peripheral blood. These receptor sequences come from a middle-aged man with acute or convalescent COVID-19. Each CDR3 is given with its conserved first and last residue. D genes are given only for firm matches. A clone size is listed for some rows: how often the clone was seen (once, few, many), or a class if it is expanded.

abundance,v_gene,d_gene,j_gene,CDR3nt,CDR3aa
-,TRBV10-2,-,TRBJ1-4,TGCGCCAGCAGTGTATCCGGGGGGACTAATGAAAAACTGTTTTTT,CASSVSGGTNEKLFF
-,TRBV11-2,TRBD2,TRBJ2-7,TGTGCCAGCAGCTTGGGAGATCGGGACTACATACACTACGAGCAGTACTTC,CASSLGDRDYIHYEQYF
-,TRBV2,-,TRBJ1-1,TGTGCCAGCAGTGAGCAATACAGGGTACCACGAGGGAACACTGAAGCTTTCTTT,CASSEQYRVPRGNTEAFF
-,TRBV11-2,-,TRBJ1-5,TGTGCCAGCAGCTTAGGCACAGGAATACAGCCCCAGCATTTT,CASSLGTGIQPQHF
-,TRBV5-6,TRBD2,TRBJ2-1,TGTGCCAGCAGCCAAGGGACTAGCGGGTCCCTGTTATACAATGAGCAGTTCTTC,CASSQGTSGSLLYNEQFF
-,TRBV7-3,-,TRBJ2-1,TGTGCCAGCAGCTCCGACACAGGGCACAATGAGCAGTTCTTC,CASSSDTGHNEQFF
-,TRBV7-9,-,TRBJ1-1,TGTGCCACCATCGACCAGGGGCTGAACACTGAAGCTTTCTTT,CATIDQGLNTEAFF
-,TRBV5-6,TRBD1,TRBJ1-2,TGTGCCAGCAGCACCGGGACAGGGACGGACTATGGCTACACCTTC,CASSTGTGTDYGYTF
-,TRBV28,TRBD1,TRBJ1-1,TGTGCCAGCAGTTTAGGCTGGACAGGAAAAGGGACTGAAGCTTTCTTT,CASSLGWTGKGTEAFF
-,TRBV6-6,-,TRBJ2-5,TGTGCCAGCAGTTACCTAAGAGAGACCCAGTACTTC,CASSYLRETQYF
-,TRBV11-2,TRBD1,TRBJ1-6,TGTGCCAGCAGCTTAGCTCCGGGACAGGGGCATCCACCCCTCCACTTT,CASSLAPGQGHPPLHF
-,TRBV5-1,-,TRBJ1-1,TGCGCCAGCAGCTTGTCAGGTGAAGCTTTCTTT,CASSLSGEAFF
-,TRBV28,-,TRBJ1-4,TGTGCCAGCAGTTTAGAACTAACTATTACTAATGAAAAACTGTTTTTT,CASSLELTITNEKLFF
-,TRBV29-1,TRBD1,TRBJ1-1,TGCAGCGTATCCAACAGGGGAGGCCAAGCTTTCTTT,CSVSNRGGQAFF
-,TRBV5-1,-,TRBJ2-5,TGCGCCAGCAGCTTGGGGGTCCAGGGTCAAGAGACCCAGTACTTC,CASSLGVQGQETQYF
few,TRBV6-5,-,TRBJ1-4,TGTGCCAGCAGTCCCGGGGGGACTTTAGGGGAAAAACTGTTTTTT,CASSPGGTLGEKLFF